A single sample is the source of the 18 T cell receptor beta chains below, sequenced in a study of CD8 T cells in ankylosing spondylitis. Study-wide findings and caveats: There was a TCR beta motif, made of eight highly homologous variants, that appeared characteristic of ankylosing spondylitis blood.

MiXCR, applied by TCRdb to the 5' RACE reads, yields one record per CDR3 protein. This table holds about 840,000 distinct CDR3 sequences, 12% found once. These receptors lack a known antigen. The sample taken for sequencing was blood, either unsorted or a sorted T cell fraction (not recorded which). These receptors were collected from a male donor with ankylosing spondylitis.

This clonotype was observed a few times. V usage is TRBV20-1 and J usage is TRBJ2-7; TRBD2 matches at 7 bases. In germline, CDR1 is DFQATT, CDR2 SNEGSKA (reference sequence). The V and J ends lost 5 bases and 4 bases, in that order; junction bases with no gene match: 11. The CDR3 consists of 14 residues. The DNA for the CDR3 is TGCAGTGCTGGCCACTGGCGGGAGAGATACGAGCAGTACTTC. Protein product: CSAGHWRERYEQYF.

In this sample, this clonotype turned up a few times. The chain recombines TRBV5-1 with TRBJ2-2, with D maybe TRBD2 (6 bases). In germline, CDR1 is SGHRS, CDR2 YFSETQ. Trimming took 2 bases from V and 7 from J, leaving 15 bases between them. The CDR3 is 15 amino acids. The CDR3 reads CASSFAGRRSGELFF. The CDR3 DNA is TGCGCCAGCAGCTTCGCCGGGAGACGGAGCGGGGAGCTGTTTTTT.

The V call is TRBV12-3 or TRBV12-4, the J call TRBJ2-1, with 10 nucleotides matching TRBD1. The CDR3 has 16 amino acids. J was trimmed by 6 bases and V by 5 bases; bases with no gene match: 10. CDR3 bases: TGTGCCAGCAGTATACTCGGACAGGGGGTGACCAATGAGCAGTTCTTC. Its protein product is CASSILGQGVTNEQFF.

This clonotype has a count of ten or more. The rearrangement uses TRBV29-1 and TRBJ2-3, with 12 bases aligning to TRBD2. Germline V CDR1 and CDR2: SQVTM, ANQGSEA. The CDR3 has 13 residues. Trimming removed 4 bases from V and 6 bases from J; junction bases left unmatched: 2. CDR3 region: CSVGLAGVDTQYF. The CDR3 DNA follows: TGCAGCGTTGGACTAGCGGGAGTGGATACGCAGTATTTT.

In its sample, this clonotype was seen many times. This chain connects TRBV29-1 to TRBJ1-1, with no clear D. Germline V gives CDR1 SQVTM, CDR2 ANQGSEA. CDR3 size: 11 residues. Trimming took off 7 bases at V and 3 bases at J, with 9 bases between the two ends. This chain's CDR3 is CSAALDTEAFF. CDR3 DNA: TGCAGCGCCGCCTTGGACACTGAAGCTTTCTTT.

The rearrangement joins TRBV6-2 or TRBV6-3 to TRBJ1-3; D is unclear. The V gene lost 2 bases and the J gene lost 0 bases, with 14 bases spanning the gap. The V gene's germline CDR1 is MNHEY and CDR2 SVGEGT. The CDR3 extends over 17 amino acids. This CDR3 is CASSYTSGHRSGNTIYF. DNA for the CDR3: TGTGCCAGCAGTTACACCTCGGGTCATCGCTCTGGAAACACCATATATTTT.

At least ten counts were recorded for this clonotype. The rearrangement uses TRBV6-6 and TRBJ1-1, with D tentatively TRBD1 (6 bases). V was pared by 4 bases and J by 5 bases, with 11 bases between. The CDR3 loop spans 13 amino acids. Germline CDR1 and CDR2: MNHNY and SVGAGI (reference sequence). In DNA, the CDR3 is TGTGCCAGCAGTTCGAACAGGGCGACTGAAGCTTTCTTT. This translates into CASSSNRATEAFF.

This clonotype appeared a few times. This chain links TRBV20-1 with TRBJ2-3; D is perhaps TRBD2 (5 bases). Deletions cut 6 bases from V and 4 bases from J, with 14 bases between. The CDR3 runs to 13 residues. The germline gives CDR1 DFQATT, CDR2 SNEGSKA (reference sequence). CDR3 amino acids: CSAPRGGPDTQYF. The CDR3 nucleotides are TGCAGTGCGCCTCGAGGAGGCCCAGATACGCAGTATTTT.

This clonotype was counted only a few times. This sequence joins TRBV5-4 and TRBJ2-5; either TRBD1 or TRBD2 may supply D (6 bases each). V shed 0 bases and J shed 6 bases, with 15 bases lying between them. The germline V gene has CDR1 SGHNT and CDR2 YYREEE (reference sequence). This CDR3 region has 15 residues. The chain's CDR3 is CASSLESGARQTQYF. CDR3 sequence (DNA): TGTGCCAGCAGCTTGGAATCGGGGGCGAGACAGACCCAGTACTTC. Filled out from reference TRBV5-4 and TRBJ2-5, the complete variable domain reads ETGVTQSPTHLIKTRGQQVTLRCSSQSGHNTVSWYQQALGQGPQFIFQYYREEENGRGNFPPRFSGLQFPNYSSELNVNALELDDSALYLCASSLESGARQTQYFGPGTRLLVL.

The J gene is TRBJ1-1, the V gene TRBV29-1; TRBD1 is a possible D gene (5 bases). CDR3 length equals 14 residues. Looked up from germline, CDR1 is SQVTM and CDR2 is ANQGSEA. V lost 4 bases to trimming and J lost 0 bases, with 12 bases between them. Here the CDR3 reads CSVVRGVMNTEAFF. The CDR3, as DNA: TGCAGCGTTGTAAGGGGCGTCATGAACACTGAAGCTTTCTTT.

On this clonotype itself: A clone one base away is much larger, so this may be a read error. Since the CDR3 does not end with the conserved phenylalanine or tryptophan, this likely comes from a read error. The J gene is TRBJ2-7, the V gene TRBV5-1, with 9 bases matching TRBD2. V shed 7 bases and J 2 bases; nucleotides not matched to a gene: 1. Germline V gene lookup returns CDR1 SGHRS and CDR2 YFSETQ. The CDR3 runs 12 residues. The CDR3 DNA sequence: TGCGCCAGCGCGGGAGGGCCCTACGAGCAGTACTCC. As protein: CASAGGPYEQYS.

This clonotype was detected a few times. J is TRBJ2-5 and V is TRBV6-5, with 8 bases aligning to TRBD1. CDR1 and CDR2 from the germline V gene are MNHEY and SVGAGI. This CDR3 region has 14 residues. The trim removed 2 bases at V and 3 bases at J, leaving 2 bases unmatched. The CDR3 region has the DNA TGTGCCAGCAGTTACGGGACAGGAGAAGAGACCCAGTACTTC. It yields the protein CASSYGTGEETQYF.

This clonotype showed up just a few times. V is TRBV29-1 and J is TRBJ2-1; tentative D call: TRBD2 (5 bases). CDR1 SQVTM and CDR2 ANQGSEA come from the germline V gene. CDR3 length: 17 amino acids. Trimming took off 0 bases at V and 7 bases at J, with 22 bases between the two ends. The CDR3: CSVEDLEWTPGGNEQFF. The CDR3 bases are TGCAGCGTTGAAGATCTCGAGTGGACCCCTGGAGGTAATGAGCAGTTCTTC.

This sequence joins TRBV9 and TRBJ2-7; tentative D call: TRBD2 (5 bases). Trimming took off 0 bases at V and 2 bases at J, with 12 bases between the two ends. Germline V lookup: CDR1 SGDLS, CDR2 YYNGEE. This CDR3 is 15 amino acids long. The CDR3 coding sequence is TGTGCCAGCAGCGTAGGTGGCAGAGGGCCCTACGAGCAGTACTTC. Its translation: CASSVGGRGPYEQYF.

This chain joins TRBV2 and TRBJ2-5; possible D gene TRBD1, 6 bases. This CDR3 is 13 amino acids long. The V end lost 8 bases, the J end lost 3 bases, and 13 bases lay between the germline ends. Germline V gene data show CDR1 as SNHLY and CDR2 as FYNNEI. This CDR3 is CASCSDREETQYF. The CDR3 bases are TGTGCCAGCTGTTCGGACAGAGAAGAGACCCAGTACTTC.

This clonotype came up a few times. V is TRBV4-1 and J is TRBJ1-4; the D gene is possibly TRBD1 (6 bases). CDR1 is MGHRA and CDR2 is YSYEKL in the germline V gene. The V end lost 3 bases, the J end lost 1 base, and 9 bases lay between the germline ends. This CDR3 is built from 15 residues. CDR3 loop: CASSQKGGTNEKLFF. The CDR3 region has the DNA TGCGCCAGCAGCCAGAAAGGGGGAACTAATGAAAAACTGTTTTTT.

The chain uses TRBV29-1 and TRBJ2-2; no definite D call. V was trimmed by 5 bases and J by 5 bases, leaving 9 bases between them. The CDR3 is 12 residues long. Germline values: CDR1 SQVTM, CDR2 ANQGSEA. The CDR3 bases are TGCAGCGTTCCCGGTCTTACCGGGGAGCTGTTTTTT. Amino acid sequence: CSVPGLTGELFF.

The V call is TRBV12-3 or TRBV12-4, the J call TRBJ2-5; 9 bases agree with TRBD2. The CDR3 sequence is 15 residues long. The V gene end was trimmed by 6 bases and the J gene end by 2 bases; junction bases not matched to a gene: 7. The CDR3 DNA sequence: TGTGCCAGCAGCATCCTGCGGGGGGGGCAAGAGACCCAGTACTTC. Translated, it gives CASSILRGGQETQYF.